This T cell receptor beta chain was found in a study of PD-1 blockade in classical Hodgkin lymphoma. Whole-study results and caveats: Repertoires differed for reasons still undefined, possibly disease activity or prior therapy.

Described time point: cycle 4 day 1 (C4D1), after less than 7 weeks of nivolumab. Patients all relapsed after autologous stem cell transplantation, and there was variation in brentuximab vedotin exposure. Comments on this clone: The antigen is unknown.

Here immunoSEQ multiplex PCR was the method, and the copy in TCRdb shows in-frame clones only, minus some. Of some 86,000 clones listed, about nine tenths are singletons. The CDR3 extends over 13 amino acids. Germline V gene sequence: CDR1 MDHEN, CDR2 SYDVKM. The ends were cut back, 3 bases at V and 6 bases at J, with 8 bases in the middle. This specimen consisted of peripheral blood mononuclear cells (PBMCs), obtained before the fourth cycle of nivolumab. The V call is TRBV28, the J call TRBJ1-4, with D hard to call. The sequence was collected from a human donor with classical Hodgkin lymphoma. The CDR3 spells CASSLIADEKLFF. In DNA form, the CDR3 reads TGTGCCAGCAGTTTGATAGCTGATGAAAAACTGTTTTTT.